This is a list of T cell receptor beta chains from one sample in a study of blood T cell repertoires in COVID-19. Data came from immunoSEQ multiplex PCR; TCRdb stores just in-frame clones and leaves some out. The sample gives tens of thousands of clones, about 90% of which show up once; 5.5% to 8.5% is in the top ten. Sample: peripheral blood. The receptors stem from a woman of 80 years or more with active COVID-19. The CDR3 runs from the conserved cysteine through the conserved F or W. Fields, in order: D gene, V gene, CDR3 protein. D genes are given only for firm matches.

D: TRBD1
V: TRBV19
CDR3: CASSDAGGVRTGELFF

D: TRBD1
V: TRBV7-9
CDR3: CASSLAVRGKVEQYF

D: TRBD2
V: TRBV13
CDR3: CASSLAGLATDTQYF

D: TRBD1
V: TRBV5-4
CDR3: CASSYGTGPTYEQYF

D: TRBD2
V: TRBV4-3
CDR3: CASSQGLAETYEQYF

D: NA
V: TRBV7-8
CDR3: CASSLSHVSNQPQHF

D: NA
V: TRBV6-5
CDR3: CASSSQRTSGNTIYF

D: TRBD1
V: TRBV7-8
CDR3: CASSSYPGQGGEKLFF

D: NA
V: TRBV30
CDR3: CAWSTQRGTGYTF

D: TRBD1
V: TRBV7-3
CDR3: CASSFGTGGTGELFF

D: TRBD2
V: TRBV19
CDR3: CASSGLAGAETQYF

D: NA
V: TRBV27
CDR3: CASSPRGLARNYEQYF

D: TRBD2
V: TRBV7-2
CDR3: CASSLAPGFGGNSYEQYF

D: NA
V: TRBV9
CDR3: CASSFTGRGALSYNEQFF

D: TRBD1
V: TRBV7-3
CDR3: CASSTQGQMGETQYF

D: TRBD1
V: TRBV29-1
CDR3: CSAEDRVAKNIQYF

D: NA
V: TRBV4-2
CDR3: CASSQVAFYNEQFF

D: NA
V: TRBV28
CDR3: CASSSPQWNTIYF

D: NA
V: TRBV11-2
CDR3: CASSLELRSDTQYF

D: TRBD1
V: TRBV5-4
CDR3: CASSLDPRGIGSGYTF

D: TRBD2
V: TRBV2
CDR3: CASSELVAGDTQYF

D: TRBD1
V: TRBV4-2
CDR3: CASSPDRDNEQYF

D: TRBD1
V: TRBV4-2
CDR3: CASSQDFGQGGTDTQYF

D: NA
V: TRBV7-2
CDR3: CASSSTRLYEQYF

D: NA
V: TRBV6-2/TRBV6-3
CDR3: CASSRGPDSRGETQYF

D: NA
V: TRBV4-3
CDR3: CASSQERGLSNEKLFF

D: TRBD2
V: TRBV5-6
CDR3: CASSKTGLAVPYNEQFF

D: TRBD1
V: TRBV10-2
CDR3: CASSSAKGTGPVYSSGANVLTF

D: TRBD1
V: TRBV7-2
CDR3: CASSLAPGTDYEQYF

D: NA
V: TRBV27
CDR3: CASSLRNQGDTQYF